The rows below give T cell receptor beta chains drawn from one sample of a study of cytomegalovirus exposure and HLA in healthy donors. Sequencing used immunoSEQ multiplex PCR; TCRdb keeps in-frame clones, though not all of them. In the table there are under 150,000 clones, more than 80% of which are singletons. What was sequenced was PBMCs. The source is a woman between 40 and 55 years old in good health and CMV-seropositive. CDR3s include the opening cysteine and the closing phenylalanine or tryptophan. A D gene is named only where the DNA matches it firmly. Not every row has a clone size; where given, it reads once, few, many or a size class.

V gene	D gene	clone size	J gene	CDR3 DNA	CDR3 protein
TRBV29-1	-	-	TRBJ2-7	TGCAGCGCAAGACCGGGTATAAGCTCCTACGAGCAGTACTTC	CSARPGISSYEQYF
TRBV28	TRBD1	-	TRBJ1-2	TGTGCCAGCAGTTTCGGGACAGCTTATGGCTACACCTTC	CASSFGTAYGYTF
TRBV30	-	-	TRBJ2-7	TGTGCCTGGAGTGTTGGAGCCTACGAGCAGTACTTC	CAWSVGAYEQYF
TRBV4-2	TRBD2	-	TRBJ2-1	TGTGCCAGCAGCCAAGAGCTATCGGTGCTAGCGGGAGCCTTCGGGCAGTTCTTC	CASSQELSVLAGAFGQFF
TRBV9	TRBD2	-	TRBJ2-1	TGTGCCAGCAGCGTAGTTGTGCTAGCGGGAGGGCCAGGGTCGGGAGGAAACAATGAGCAGTTCTTC	CASSVVVLAGGPGSGGNNEQFF
TRBV5-1	-	-	TRBJ1-6	TGCGCCAGCAGCCGGAGCGAGCTGTCAAATTCACCCCTCCACTTT	CASSRSELSNSPLHF
TRBV7-7	-	-	TRBJ2-5	TGTGCTAGCAGCTCGTCGGGAATCCAAGAGACCCAGTACTTC	CASSSSGIQETQYF
TRBV18	TRBD1	-	TRBJ2-7	TGTGCCAGCTCACTGGGACAGGGGACCTACGAGCAGTACTTC	CASSLGQGTYEQYF
TRBV15	-	-	TRBJ1-2	TGTGCCACCAGCAGAGTGCCCAGGGGTGGCTACACCTTC	CATSRVPRGGYTF
TRBV28	-	-	TRBJ1-1	TGTGCCAGCTATTTGAGGACTGAAGCTTTCTTT	CASYLRTEAFF
TRBV7-9	TRBD2	few	TRBJ2-5	TGTGCCAGCAGCCGTGGGACTATTCAAGAGACCCAGTACTTC	CASSRGTIQETQYF
TRBV28	-	-	TRBJ2-5	TGTGCCAGCAGTTTAGGGCACCCTCAAGAGACCCAGTACTTC	CASSLGHPQETQYF
TRBV7-9	-	-	TRBJ2-5	TGTGCCAGCAGCTTAGGCGGGGAGGAAGAGACCCAGTACTTC	CASSLGGEEETQYF
TRBV28	TRBD1	-	TRBJ2-7	TGTGCCAGCACCATTGGGGGACAGGGCTACGAGCAGTACTTC	CASTIGGQGYEQYF
TRBV18	TRBD1	few	TRBJ1-1	TGTGCCAGCTCATTTGGGACAGGGGGGCCTGAAGCTTTCTTT	CASSFGTGGPEAFF
TRBV5-4	TRBD1	-	TRBJ2-1	TGTGCCAGCAGCCTACCCCCGAGGGGGCTCTACAATGAGCAGTTCTTC	CASSLPPRGLYNEQFF